Below, one T cell receptor (beta chain) is given with its context. The data stem from a study of T-cell reconstitution after alpha-beta-depleted transplantation in children. Germline CDR1 SGDLS, CDR2 YYNGEE. The V segment lost 4 bases and the J segment 0 bases; nucleotides outside the gene matches: 18. The CDR3 spans 19 residues. TCRbeta library construction was performed incorporating unique molecular identifiers. TCRdb analysed the PCR reads with MiXCR anew, one entry per CDR3 protein. Altogether 600,000 to 700,000 distinct CDR3 sequences are present, 16% being singletons, with the ten largest covering about 1.1%.

The chain combines TRBV9 with TRBJ1-1; the match to TRBD1 covers 7 bases. The source is a human donor who donated a stem cell graft to a child with acute myeloid leukemia. Sequences were derived from PBMCs from the stem cell graft donor, sampled from the stem cell graft. The CDR3, as DNA: TGTGCCAGCAGCCACGACAGGGAAAAAAATCTCGGGCTGAACACTGAAGCTTTCTTT. Its translation is CASSHDREKNLGLNTEAFF.